The entry that follows covers one TCR beta chain sequence. Per the germline V gene, CDR1 is SGDLS and CDR2 is YYNGEE. V shed 3 bases and J shed 1 base, with 13 bases lying between them. The CDR3 sequence is 15 residues long. This specimen comes from a study of blood T cell repertoires in COVID-19. The repertoire was sequenced with immunoSEQ multiplex PCR; TCRdb's copy has only in-frame clones and lacks some. The sample lists around 120,000 clones, roughly nine tenths occurring once. Sequencing was performed on peripheral blood. The V call is TRBV9, the J call TRBJ1-1; D is possibly TRBD1 (6 bases). The source of this sequence is a human donor with active COVID-19. The donor label of this sample is uncertain. The CDR3 DNA is TGTGCCAGCAGCGCACCCGGGACATCGAACACTGAAGCTTTCTTT. Amino acids: CASSAPGTSNTEAFF.